This note documents a single TCR beta chain sequence. Its antigen remains unidentified. Per the germline V gene, CDR1 is DFQATT and CDR2 is SNEGSKA (reference sequence). Deletions cut 3 bases from V and 6 bases from J, with 6 bases between. The CDR3 consists of 11 residues. These data belong to a study of beta chain features in type 1 diabetes. Study information: Healthy donors resembled patients in age, gender and cell yields. Across all samples, some 110 million sorted cells were examined.

The authors reverse transcribed all of the isolated RNA, so sequencing captured expressed TCRB transcripts. The table came from immunoSEQ multiplex PCR; TCRdb's copy has only in-frame clones and leaves some out. This table holds about 140,000 clones, over 8% found once. Study findings and constraints: Patients with Type 1 diabetes showed moderately but significantly shorter TCRB CDR3s in all four CD4+ subsets.

The specimen was central memory CD4+ T cells from blood. The receptor comes from a woman between 40 and 50 years old in good health. This chain connects TRBV20-1 to TRBJ2-1; D not certain. CDR3 nucleotides: TGCAGTGCTAGCCCCCGCAATGAGCAGTTCTTC. This sequence encodes CSASPRNEQFF.